Reported below is one TCR beta chain. No cognate antigen has been identified for it. There are no base qualities to consult, and no much larger clone falls within one base. The immunoSEQ Assay, a bias-controlled multiplex PCR, was used to amplify TCRbeta CDR3 regions from genomic DNA. The authors processed their data as follows. Nucleated cell counts per sample were estimated from amplification of reference gene primers within the assay. Sequence reads were collapsed and filtered to measure the absolute abundance of every unique TCRbeta CDR3 rearrangement. For each sample, productive Simpson clonality was calculated as the square root of Simpson's diversity index over productive rearrangements. Drawn from immuneACCESS, this table holds only the in-frame rearrangements with V and J called that TCRdb kept. Clones are partly lost; checked studies trace under half to an unresolved V gene and leave the rest unexplained. For V, J and clone size, that table is used; D and trimming come from the DNA. This sample comprises just over 300,000 clones, over 85% of them detected only once. The ten most abundant clones make up approximately 1.8% of the sample.

At one collaborating source in Seattle, patients were enrolled during active infection and were followed longitudinally through the course of disease. The collaborating institutions used their own protocols to collect whole blood in K2EDTA tubes. Collaborator samples were shipped for TCRbeta analysis as frozen whole blood, isolated PBMCs, or DNA extracted from either sample type. Cut back by 6 bases and 8 bases, the V and J ends lie 10 bases apart. The CDR3 holds 11 amino acids from the cysteine to the phenylalanine. The only DNA kept is the CDR3, 33 bases in frame from the first base. CDR1 and CDR2, looked up from the germline V gene (reference sequence), are LGHDT and YNNKEL. This sample was taken from a study of blood T cell repertoires in COVID-19 (dated by TCRdb to between 2020 and 2021). For the wider study: Samples from collaborators originated in the United States, Italy and Spain and spanned both the acute and convalescent phases of COVID-19. The samples were drawn from the first 160 participants of the ongoing ImmuneRACE study and from 1,254 subjects provided by 6 global collaborators. The dataset comprised deeply sampled blood TCRbeta repertoires from subjects exposed to, actively infected with, or recovered from COVID-19. The material from the prospective study consisted of cDNA or gDNA derived from T cells, B-cell-depleted T cells, or PBMCs. The repertoires were made available in a free public database intended to serve as a resource for research on the immune response to SARS-CoV-2. Nearly every sample came with metadata listing a de-identified subject ID, COVID-19 status, age in years and sex. HLA class I and class II types, where available, came from metadata supplied by the sample provider rather than from assay-based typing.

The research as a whole found: The amount of clinical and demographic metadata varied by source and participant and was provided uncurated.

Sequenced sample: peripheral blood. Rearrangement joined TRBV3-1 (or the pseudogene TRBV3-2) to TRBJ1-2, with no reliable assignment of the D segment. The TCR sequence derives from a woman aged 25 to 39 with COVID-19, enrolled during active disease. The bases are TGTGCCAGCAGTTGGGAGGCCGGCTACACCTTC. Its coded protein is CASSWEAGYTF.